Listed below are T cell receptor beta chains from one sample, sequenced in a study of CD4 T cells in relation to SARS-CoV-2 and coronaviruses. Their cognate antigens are unknown. Produced via immunoSEQ multiplex PCR; TCRdb's table is partial and in-frame only. The sample includes tens of thousands of clones, 73% seen only once; the top ten take more than 15%. The sequenced material came from CD4+ T cells from PBMCs, cultured in vitro. The receptors stem from a human donor in good health. Both conserved end residues are part of each CDR3. Each record gives: clone size, J gene, D gene, V gene, CDR3 DNA, CDR3 protein. A D gene is named only where the DNA matches it firmly. Rows give clone size only sometimes, using once, few, many, or a class for an expanded clone.

size: .; J: TRBJ1-2; D: .; V: TRBV2; DNA: TGTGCCAGCAGTGAAAGGGGCAGGGCCAGCCTAAATGGCTACACCTTC; CDR3: CASSERGRASLNGYTF
size: .; J: TRBJ1-1; D: .; V: TRBV10-1; DNA: TGCGCCAGCATTACGACAGACTTGAACACTGAAGCTTTCTTT; CDR3: CASITTDLNTEAFF
size: .; J: TRBJ2-7; D: .; V: TRBV27; DNA: TGTGCCAGCAGTTTATCAGTTTTCTACGAGCAGTACTTC; CDR3: CASSLSVFYEQYF
size: once; J: TRBJ2-1; D: .; V: TRBV19; DNA: TGTGCCAGTGGACGGGCCGACTTTAACAATGAGCAGTTCTTC; CDR3: CASGRADFNNEQFF
size: large; J: TRBJ1-1; D: .; V: TRBV7-2; DNA: TGTGCCAGCACCTCCTACCTGAACACTGAAGCTTTCTTT; CDR3: CASTSYLNTEAFF
size: .; J: TRBJ2-1; D: .; V: TRBV24-1; DNA: TGTGCCACCAGTGAGTTCAGGGTTGGTGAGCAGTTCTTC; CDR3: CATSEFRVGEQFF
size: once; J: TRBJ2-7; D: TRBD1; V: TRBV10-2; DNA: TGCGCCAGCAGCGAAACCGGGACAGGGGGCCGGTACGAGCAGTACTTC; CDR3: CASSETGTGGRYEQYF
size: once; J: TRBJ2-3; D: .; V: TRBV24-1; DNA: TGTGCCACCAGTGAATACGACGTAGACCCTAGCACAGATACGCAGTATTTT; CDR3: CATSEYDVDPSTDTQYF
size: .; J: TRBJ1-1; D: .; V: TRBV19; DNA: TGTGCCAGTAGTCGATCCGCCCTGGGACGGGCCGTTCTCACTGAAGCTTTCTTT; CDR3: CASSRSALGRAVLTEAFF
size: .; J: TRBJ2-5; D: .; V: TRBV19; DNA: TGTGCCAGTAGCCCGAGGGGGGGCAAAGAGACCCAGTACTTC; CDR3: CASSPRGGKETQYF
size: .; J: TRBJ2-5; D: .; V: TRBV5-6; DNA: TGTGCCAGCAGCTTGGCCGGGACTGAAGAGACCCAGTACTTC; CDR3: CASSLAGTEETQYF
size: .; J: TRBJ2-1; D: TRBD2; V: TRBV4-1; DNA: TGCGCCAGCAGCCAACCCATAAGCGGGAGGGCCTACAATGAGCAGTTCTTC; CDR3: CASSQPISGRAYNEQFF
size: few; J: TRBJ2-7; D: TRBD2; V: TRBV6-2/TRBV6-3; DNA: TGTGCCAGCAGTTACCCCCGTTCTCGGACTAGCGCCTACGAGCAGTACTTC; CDR3: CASSYPRSRTSAYEQYF
size: .; J: TRBJ1-4; D: .; V: TRBV28; DNA: TGTGCCAGCAGTGAAGGGGCAACTAATGAAAAACTGTTTTTT; CDR3: CASSEGATNEKLFF
size: .; J: TRBJ2-4; D: TRBD2; V: TRBV6-5; DNA: TGTGCCAGCGAGGGGCTAGCGGGAGTCGAGAAGTACTTC; CDR3: CASEGLAGVEKYF
size: few; J: TRBJ2-1; D: .; V: TRBV7-3; DNA: TGTGCCAGCAGCTTAACGGGAGAGCGTAGTCTCGAGCAGTTCTTC; CDR3: CASSLTGERSLEQFF
size: .; J: TRBJ1-2; D: TRBD1; V: TRBV6-6; DNA: TGTGCCAGCACCTCTTCGGCACAGGGGGTAGGCTACACCTTC; CDR3: CASTSSAQGVGYTF
size: .; J: TRBJ1-1; D: .; V: TRBV9; DNA: TGTGCCAGCAGCGTAGGGGGGGGGCAGGGTGAAGCTTTCTTT; CDR3: CASSVGGGQGEAFF
size: .; J: TRBJ2-3; D: TRBD2; V: TRBV11-2; DNA: TGTGCCAGCAGCTTATTGGCGGGGGGGGTGGATACGCAGTATTTT; CDR3: CASSLLAGGVDTQYF
size: .; J: TRBJ2-1; D: TRBD2; V: TRBV6-5; DNA: TGTGCCACCACCCGCCTAGCGGGTGGCTACAATGAGCAGTTCTTC; CDR3: CATTRLAGGYNEQFF
size: .; J: TRBJ1-3; D: TRBD1; V: TRBV5-4; DNA: TGTGCCAGCAGCCAGGGACAGACGGCTGGAAACACCATATATTTT; CDR3: CASSQGQTAGNTIYF
size: .; J: TRBJ2-2; D: .; V: TRBV20-1; DNA: TGCAGTGCTAGTTTTGGGGCCGGGAACACCGGGGAGCTGTTTTTT; CDR3: CSASFGAGNTGELFF
size: .; J: TRBJ2-3; D: TRBD1; V: TRBV9; DNA: TGTGCCAGCAGCGTAGAGGGGACAGGATTCACAGATACGCAGTATTTT; CDR3: CASSVEGTGFTDTQYF
size: .; J: TRBJ2-5; D: .; V: TRBV11-3; DNA: TGTGCCAGCAGCTTAGACAGGGGAGAGACCCAGTACTTC; CDR3: CASSLDRGETQYF
size: .; J: TRBJ1-4; D: .; V: TRBV11-2; DNA: TGTGCCAGCAGCCTCAGTTCTAATGAAAAACTGTTTTTT; CDR3: CASSLSSNEKLFF
size: few; J: TRBJ1-6; D: .; V: TRBV18; DNA: TGTGCCAGCTCACCATTTAGCCCGGCAGAGAATTCACCCCTCCACTTT; CDR3: CASSPFSPAENSPLHF
size: .; J: TRBJ1-3; D: .; V: TRBV5-1; DNA: TGCGCCAGCAGCTTGGGGTCAGGGGCTGGAAACACCATATATTTT; CDR3: CASSLGSGAGNTIYF
size: .; J: TRBJ2-3; D: .; V: TRBV6-4; DNA: TGTGCCAGCAGGGGACACCTTAGCACAGATACGCAGTATTTT; CDR3: CASRGHLSTDTQYF
size: .; J: TRBJ2-1; D: TRBD2; V: TRBV4-1; DNA: TGCGCCAGCAGCCAAGAACTAGCGCCCTACAATGAGCAGTTCTTC; CDR3: CASSQELAPYNEQFF
size: .; J: TRBJ2-3; D: .; V: TRBV7-3; DNA: TGTGCCAGCAGCTTAGGGGGGGCTAGCGGACTTAGCACAGATACGCAGTATTTT; CDR3: CASSLGGASGLSTDTQYF
size: .; J: TRBJ2-7; D: .; V: TRBV20-1; DNA: TGCAGTGCTAGTGAGCGATCCTACGAGCAGTACTTC; CDR3: CSASERSYEQYF
size: .; J: TRBJ2-7; D: .; V: TRBV4-1; DNA: TGCGCCAGCAGCCAAGATCTTACTAGCCGGTACGCCTACGAGCAGTACTTC; CDR3: CASSQDLTSRYAYEQYF
size: few; J: TRBJ2-2; D: .; V: TRBV7-2; DNA: TGTGCCAGCAGCCCCTTCGCCGGGGAGCTGTTTTTT; CDR3: CASSPFAGELFF
size: .; J: TRBJ2-5; D: .; V: TRBV20-1; DNA: TGCAGTGCTGGTGACTTGTCCCAGTACTTC; CDR3: CSAGDLSQYF
size: .; J: TRBJ1-1; D: .; V: TRBV11-2; DNA: TGTGCCAGCAGCTTAGTCAGGGGTATAGGAGCTTTCTTT; CDR3: CASSLVRGIGAFF
size: .; J: TRBJ2-7; D: TRBD2; V: TRBV3-1/TRBV3-2; DNA: TGTGCCAGCAGCCAAGATCTGACTAGCGGGAGGCTTGGCGAGCAGTACTTC; CDR3: CASSQDLTSGRLGEQYF
size: .; J: TRBJ2-5; D: .; V: TRBV5-1; DNA: TGCGCCAGCTTCTGGGCAGGGGGGACCCAAGAGACCCAGTACTTC; CDR3: CASFWAGGTQETQYF
size: .; J: TRBJ2-7; D: TRBD2; V: TRBV5-1; DNA: TGCGCCAGCAGGGGGCAGACTAGCGGGTTGTGGGAGCAGTACTTC; CDR3: CASRGQTSGLWEQYF
size: once; J: TRBJ2-1; D: TRBD2; V: TRBV6-6; DNA: TGTGCCAGCAGGCTAACTAGCGGGAGGGCCAATGAGCAGTTCTTC; CDR3: CASRLTSGRANEQFF
size: few; J: TRBJ2-3; D: .; V: TRBV2; DNA: TGTGCCAGCAGGTGGACAGCGATGACAGATACGCAGTATTTT; CDR3: CASRWTAMTDTQYF
size: .; J: TRBJ2-1; D: .; V: TRBV6-5; DNA: TGTGCCAGCGGGGGTTGGGCCGACAATGAGCAGTTCTTC; CDR3: CASGGWADNEQFF
size: .; J: TRBJ1-5; D: .; V: TRBV19; DNA: .; CDR3: CASSTSGLENQPQHF
size: few; J: TRBJ2-7; D: .; V: TRBV7-3; DNA: TGTGCCAGCAGCTTAGACGGAACCTACGAGCAGTACTTC; CDR3: CASSLDGTYEQYF
size: .; J: TRBJ2-3; D: .; V: TRBV12-5; DNA: TGTGCTAGTGGAACCGGGACGGTAGAAGATACGCAGTATTTT; CDR3: CASGTGTVEDTQYF
size: .; J: TRBJ2-3; D: .; V: TRBV5-1; DNA: TGCGCCAGCAGCTTGGATTCTAGCACATCAGATACGCAGTATTTT; CDR3: CASSLDSSTSDTQYF